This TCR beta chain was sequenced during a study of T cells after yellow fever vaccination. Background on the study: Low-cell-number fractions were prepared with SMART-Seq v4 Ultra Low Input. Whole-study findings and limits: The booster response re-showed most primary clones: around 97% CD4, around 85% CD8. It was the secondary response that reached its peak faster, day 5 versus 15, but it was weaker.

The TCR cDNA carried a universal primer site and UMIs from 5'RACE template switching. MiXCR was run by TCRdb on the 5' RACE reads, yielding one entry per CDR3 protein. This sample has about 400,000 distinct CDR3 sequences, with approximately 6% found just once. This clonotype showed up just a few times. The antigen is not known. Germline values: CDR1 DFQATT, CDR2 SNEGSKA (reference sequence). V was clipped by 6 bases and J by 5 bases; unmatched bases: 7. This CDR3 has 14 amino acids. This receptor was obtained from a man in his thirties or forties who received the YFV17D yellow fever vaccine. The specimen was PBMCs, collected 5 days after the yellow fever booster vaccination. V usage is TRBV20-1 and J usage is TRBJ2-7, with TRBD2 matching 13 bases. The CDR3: CSAETSGRAHEQYF. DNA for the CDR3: TGCAGTGCAGAAACTAGCGGGAGGGCCCACGAGCAGTACTTC.